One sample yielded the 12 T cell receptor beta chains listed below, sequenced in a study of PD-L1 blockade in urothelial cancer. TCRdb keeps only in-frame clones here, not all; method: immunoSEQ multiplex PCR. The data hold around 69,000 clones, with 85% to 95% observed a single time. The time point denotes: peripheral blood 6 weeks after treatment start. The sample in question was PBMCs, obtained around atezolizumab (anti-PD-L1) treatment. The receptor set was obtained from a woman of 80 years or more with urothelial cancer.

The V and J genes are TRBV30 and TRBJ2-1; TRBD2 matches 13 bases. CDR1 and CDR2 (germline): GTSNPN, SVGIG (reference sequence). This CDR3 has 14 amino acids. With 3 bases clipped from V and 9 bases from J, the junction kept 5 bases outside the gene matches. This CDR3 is CAWRGLAGRGEQFF. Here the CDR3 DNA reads TGTGCCTGGAGGGGACTAGCGGGAAGAGGTGAGCAGTTCTTC.

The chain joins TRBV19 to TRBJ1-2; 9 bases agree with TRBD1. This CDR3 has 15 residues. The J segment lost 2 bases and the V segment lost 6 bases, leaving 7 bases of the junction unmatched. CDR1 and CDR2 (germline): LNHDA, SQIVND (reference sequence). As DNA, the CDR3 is TGTGCCAGTAGGGACAGGGGATCTAGGAACTATGGCTACACCTTC. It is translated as CASRDRGSRNYGYTF.

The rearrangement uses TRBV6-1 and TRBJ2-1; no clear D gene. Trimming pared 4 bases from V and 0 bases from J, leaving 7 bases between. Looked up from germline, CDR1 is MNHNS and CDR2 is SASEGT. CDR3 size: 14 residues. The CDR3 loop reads CASSVDPSYNEQFF. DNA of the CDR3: TGTGCCAGCAGTGTAGATCCCTCCTACAATGAGCAGTTCTTC.

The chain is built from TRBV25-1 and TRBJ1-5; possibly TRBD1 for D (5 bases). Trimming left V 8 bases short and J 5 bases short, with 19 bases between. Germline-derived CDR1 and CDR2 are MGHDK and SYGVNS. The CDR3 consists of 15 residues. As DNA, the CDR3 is TGTGCCAGCCCCCCCCTGGCAGGGTTTTATCAGCCCCAGCATTTT. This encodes CASPPLAGFYQPQHF.

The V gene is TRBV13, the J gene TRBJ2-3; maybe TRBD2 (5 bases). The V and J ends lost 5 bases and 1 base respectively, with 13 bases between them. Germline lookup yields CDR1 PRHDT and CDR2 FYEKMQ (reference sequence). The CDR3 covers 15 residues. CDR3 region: CASSQPHGGTDTQYF. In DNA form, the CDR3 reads TGTGCCAGCAGCCAGCCCCACGGGGGCACAGATACGCAGTATTTT.

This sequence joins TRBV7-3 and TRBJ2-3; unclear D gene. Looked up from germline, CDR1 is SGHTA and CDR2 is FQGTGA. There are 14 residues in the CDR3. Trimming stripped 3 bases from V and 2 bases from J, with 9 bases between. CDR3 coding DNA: TGTGCCAGCAGCTTGAGGTCCGACACAGATACGCAGTATTTT. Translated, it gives CASSLRSDTDTQYF.

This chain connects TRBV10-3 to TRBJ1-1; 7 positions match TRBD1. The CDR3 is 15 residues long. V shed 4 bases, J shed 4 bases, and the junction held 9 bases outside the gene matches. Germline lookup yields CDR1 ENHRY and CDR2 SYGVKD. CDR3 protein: CAISVTPGQTTEAFF. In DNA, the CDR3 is TGTGCCATCAGTGTTACCCCGGGACAGACCACTGAAGCTTTCTTT.

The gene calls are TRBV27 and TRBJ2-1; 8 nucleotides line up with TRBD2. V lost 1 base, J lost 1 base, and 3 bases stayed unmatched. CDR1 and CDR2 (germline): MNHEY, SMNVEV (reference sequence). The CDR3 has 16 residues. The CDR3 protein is CASSLYTSGSYNEQFF. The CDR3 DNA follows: TGTGCCAGCAGTTTATATACTAGCGGATCCTACAATGAGCAGTTCTTC.

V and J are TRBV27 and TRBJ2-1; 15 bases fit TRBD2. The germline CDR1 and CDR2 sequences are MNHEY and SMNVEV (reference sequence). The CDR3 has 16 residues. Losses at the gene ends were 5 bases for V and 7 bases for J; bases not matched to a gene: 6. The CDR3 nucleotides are TGTGCCAGCAGTCCCGGGACTAGCGGGAGGTGGAATGAGCAGTTCTTC. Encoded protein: CASSPGTSGRWNEQFF.

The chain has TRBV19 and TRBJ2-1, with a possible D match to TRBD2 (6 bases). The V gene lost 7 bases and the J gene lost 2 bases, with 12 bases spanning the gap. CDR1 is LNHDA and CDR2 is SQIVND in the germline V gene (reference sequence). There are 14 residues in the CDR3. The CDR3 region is CASKEGGAYNEQFF. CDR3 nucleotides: TGTGCCAGTAAGGAGGGAGGTGCCTACAATGAGCAGTTCTTC. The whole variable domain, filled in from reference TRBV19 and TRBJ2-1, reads DGGITQSPKYLFRKEGQNVTLSCEQNLNHDAMYWYRQDPGQGLRLIYYSQIVNDFQKGDIAEGYSVSREKKESFPLTVTSAQKNPTAFYLCASKEGGAYNEQFFGPGTRLTVL.

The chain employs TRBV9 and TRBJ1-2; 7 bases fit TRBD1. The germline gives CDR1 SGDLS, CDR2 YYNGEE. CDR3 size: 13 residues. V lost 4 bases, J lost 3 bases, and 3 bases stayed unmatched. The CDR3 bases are TGTGCCAGCAGCCCCCAGGGGGACTATGGCTACACCTTC. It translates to CASSPQGDYGYTF. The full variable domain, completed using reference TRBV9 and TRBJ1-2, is DSGVTQTPKHLITATGQRVTLRCSPRSGDLSVYWYQQSLDQGLQFLIQYYNGEERAKGNILERFSAQQFPDLHSELNLSSLELGDSALYFCASSPQGDYGYTFGSGTRLTVV.

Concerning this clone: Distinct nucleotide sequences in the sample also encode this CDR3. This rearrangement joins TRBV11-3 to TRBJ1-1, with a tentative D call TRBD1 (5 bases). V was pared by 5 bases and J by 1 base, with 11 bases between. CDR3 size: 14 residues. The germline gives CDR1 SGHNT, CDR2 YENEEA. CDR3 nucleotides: TGTGCCAGCAGCCTGGGAAGGGGGAACACTGAAGCTTTCTTT. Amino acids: CASSLGRGNTEAFF.